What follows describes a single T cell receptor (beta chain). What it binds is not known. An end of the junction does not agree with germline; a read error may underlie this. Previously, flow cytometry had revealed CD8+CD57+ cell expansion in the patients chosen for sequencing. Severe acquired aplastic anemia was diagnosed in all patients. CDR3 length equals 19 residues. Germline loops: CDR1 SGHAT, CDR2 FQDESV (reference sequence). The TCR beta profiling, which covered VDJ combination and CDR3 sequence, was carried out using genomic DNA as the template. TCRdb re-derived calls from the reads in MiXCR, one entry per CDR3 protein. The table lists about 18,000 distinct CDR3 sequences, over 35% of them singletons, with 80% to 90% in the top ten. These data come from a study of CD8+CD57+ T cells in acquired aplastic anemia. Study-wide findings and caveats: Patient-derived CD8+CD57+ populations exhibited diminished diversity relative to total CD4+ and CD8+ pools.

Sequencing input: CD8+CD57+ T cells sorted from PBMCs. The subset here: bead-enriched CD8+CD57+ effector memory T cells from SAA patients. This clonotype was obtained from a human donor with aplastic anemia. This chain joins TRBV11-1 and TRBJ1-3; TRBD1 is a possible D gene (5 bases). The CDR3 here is CAGSPNVAGILLSGNTIYF. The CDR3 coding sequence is TGTGCCGGCAGCCCCAACGTGGCAGGGATCCTCCTCTCTGGAAACACCATATATTTT.